The 28 T cell receptor beta chains presented below share a single source sample, sequenced in a study of T-cell memory formation after mild COVID-19. TCRdb itself ran the 5' RACE reads through MiXCR, one entry per CDR3 protein. The profile covers 360,000 or so distinct CDR3 sequences, with 28% appearing a single time and 13% taken by the ten largest. The sequenced material came from PBMCs or a T cell subset sorted from them (not recorded which). These receptors came from an adult woman who had mild COVID-19 (a few samples of this study predate the infection). Cell type and time point are not known.

As DNA, the CDR3 is TGTGCCAGCAGCTTGATGGGCGGCTACACCTTC. This gives the protein CASSLMGGYTF. The chain employs TRBV5-6 and TRBJ1-2; D remains ambiguous. CDR1 is SGHDT, CDR2 YYEEEE, per germline. This CDR3 region has 11 residues. The V end lost 1 base, the J end lost 8 bases, and 6 bases lay between the germline ends.

This clonotype turned up a few times. The chain carries TRBV11-1 and TRBJ1-2, with 9 bases lining up with TRBD1. The CDR3 sequence is 13 residues long. CDR1 is SGHAT, CDR2 FQDESV, per germline (reference sequence). The J segment lost 8 bases and the V segment lost 5 bases, leaving 6 bases of the junction unmatched. The CDR3 DNA sequence: TGTGCCAGCAGCAACCGGGACAGGGACGGCTACACCTTC. It yields the protein CASSNRDRDGYTF.

This rearrangement joins TRBV6-5 to TRBJ2-5; D is unclear. Per germline, CDR1 MNHEY and CDR2 SVGAGI. The CDR3 runs 13 residues. The V and J ends lost 6 bases and 5 bases respectively, with 13 bases between them. CDR3 sequence reads: CASRKTVRETQYF. The CDR3, as DNA: TGTGCCAGCAGGAAGACGGTGAGGGAGACCCAGTACTTC.

The chain couples TRBV7-9 to TRBJ1-1, with D possibly being TRBD1 (5 bases). In germline, CDR1 is SEHNR, CDR2 FQNEAQ (reference sequence). The CDR3 covers 14 residues. V shed 4 bases and J shed 0 bases, with 9 bases lying between them. The DNA of the CDR3 is TGTGCCAGCAGCTCCCCGGACATGAACACTGAAGCTTTCTTT. Its translation is CASSSPDMNTEAFF.

This clonotype turned up a few times. The rearrangement uses TRBV5-6 and TRBJ2-7; D is possibly TRBD1 or TRBD2 (5 bases each). The CDR3 covers 16 residues. Germline V gives CDR1 SGHDT, CDR2 YYEEEE. Trimming stripped 3 bases from V and 6 bases from J, with 22 bases between. CDR3 coding DNA: TGTGCCAGCAGCTACATTACCGGGGCTAATGTTGGCGAGCAGTACTTC. Protein: CASSYITGANVGEQYF.

The chain combines TRBV7-2 with TRBJ2-1; 7 positions match TRBD2. CDR1 and CDR2 from the germline V gene are SGHTA and FQGNSA. The CDR3 runs to 17 residues. V was pared by 5 bases and J by 8 bases, with 18 bases of the junction left unmatched. CDR3 sequence reads: CASSPDVRGVGVDEQFF. DNA for the CDR3: TGTGCCAGCAGCCCCGATGTACGGGGGGTGGGGGTCGATGAGCAGTTCTTC.

This clonotype came up a few times. This sequence joins TRBV6-4 and TRBJ2-3; 8 nucleotides match TRBD1. This CDR3 comprises 18 residues. CDR1 and CDR2 (germline): MRHNA, SNTAGT. J was trimmed by 1 base and V by 3 bases; bases with no gene match: 12. CDR3 nucleotide sequence: TGTGCCAGCAGTGAGCTCCCCTGGGCAGGGGGCGGCACAGATACGCAGTATTTT. Translated: CASSELPWAGGGTDTQYF.

The genes are TRBV5-1 and TRBJ2-2; D may be TRBD2 (5 bases). CDR1 and CDR2 (germline): SGHRS, YFSETQ. The CDR3 is made up of 16 amino acids. V was cut by 2 bases and J by 0 bases, with 11 bases left in between. The CDR3, as DNA: TGCGCCAGCAGCTTAATAGCGATCACGAACACCGGGGAGCTGTTTTTT. It encodes CASSLIAITNTGELFF.

The chain couples TRBV6-5 to TRBJ1-3, with D uncertain. This CDR3 has 16 amino acids. In germline, CDR1 is MNHEY, CDR2 SVGAGI. Trimming left V 0 bases short and J 4 bases short, with 13 bases between. CDR3 nucleotides: TGTGCCAGCAGTTACTCGGGCGGGGAGAAGGGAAACACCATATATTTT. Translation: CASSYSGGEKGNTIYF.

The V call is TRBV4-1, the J call TRBJ1-2; D might be TRBD1 (6 bases). CDR3 size: 17 residues. In germline, CDR1 is MGHRA, CDR2 YSYEKL. Trimming took 3 bases from V and 0 from J, leaving 17 bases between them. The CDR3 spells CASSHRGEQGPNYGYTF. CDR3 DNA sequence: TGCGCCAGCAGCCATCGAGGCGAACAGGGACCTAACTATGGCTACACCTTC.

In its sample, this clonotype was seen a few times. DNA of the CDR3: TGTGCCAGCAAAGGTGAAAAACTGTTTTTT. Residues: CASKGEKLFF. This sequence joins TRBV25-1 and TRBJ1-4, with D uncertain. Germline CDR1 is MGHDK and CDR2 is SYGVNS. Between the trimmed V and J ends, which lost 7 bases and 7 bases, there was a span of 4 bases. The CDR3 runs to 10 residues.

V is TRBV7-8 and J is TRBJ1-1, with D possibly being TRBD1 (5 bases). The germline gives CDR1 SGHVS, CDR2 FQNEAQ. The CDR3 sequence is 14 residues long. Trimming cost V 3 bases and J 5 bases, with 13 bases left between them. The CDR3 region has the DNA TGTGCCAGCAGCTTTTCCGGGGGAAGGACTGAAGCTTTCTTT. The encoded protein is CASSFSGGRTEAFF.

Only a few counts were recorded for this clonotype. The CDR3 protein is CASSQGRARYTGELFF. The CDR3 bases are TGTGCCAGCAGCCAGGGCAGGGCTCGGTACACCGGGGAGCTGTTTTTT. The chain couples TRBV3-1 to TRBJ2-2; perhaps TRBD1 as D (5 bases). Trimming cost V 3 bases and J 3 bases, with 14 bases left between them. CDR3 length: 16 residues. Germline V gene sequence: CDR1 LGHDT, CDR2 YNNKEL (reference sequence).

The chain is built from TRBV18 and TRBJ2-7; tentatively, D is TRBD1 or TRBD2 (5 bases each). The length of the CDR3 is 13 residues. From germline, CDR1 is KGHSH and CDR2 LQKENI. Trimming removed 3 bases at V and 6 bases at J, with 12 bases between. DNA for the CDR3: TGTGCCAGCTCACCCGGGGCAGCCCGCGAGCAGTACTTC. It is translated as CASSPGAAREQYF.

This clonotype was seen only a few times. The gene calls are TRBV12-3 or TRBV12-4 and TRBJ1-2; 7 bases agree with TRBD1. CDR3 length: 14 amino acids. Losses at the gene ends were 7 bases for V and 0 bases for J; bases not matched to a gene: 5. The CDR3 loop reads CASTEGGTNYGYTF. CDR3 coding DNA: TGTGCCAGCACCGAAGGGGGCACTAACTATGGCTACACCTTC.

Only a few counts were recorded for this clonotype. The chain combines TRBV20-1 with TRBJ2-3; D gene unclear. This CDR3 comprises 13 residues. CDR1 DFQATT and CDR2 SNEGSKA come from the germline V gene (reference sequence). With 5 bases removed from V and 4 bases from J, the gap between germline ends came to 13 bases. The CDR3 loop is CSAPGRWADTQYF. The CDR3 DNA follows: TGCAGTGCTCCCGGACGGTGGGCAGATACGCAGTATTTT.

The rearrangement links TRBV9 to TRBJ2-7; D could derive from TRBD1 or TRBD2 (5 bases each). Trimming took off 0 bases at V and 0 bases at J, with 10 bases between the two ends. Germline V CDR1 and CDR2: SGDLS, YYNGEE. This CDR3 region has 15 residues. The DNA of the CDR3 is TGTGCCAGCAGCGTAGATGGGGGAAGCTCCTACGAGCAGTACTTC. This codes for CASSVDGGSSYEQYF.

This chain uses TRBV7-9 with TRBJ2-1; 8 bases are a match to TRBD1. CDR1 is SEHNR, CDR2 FQNEAQ, per germline (reference sequence). The CDR3 length is 12 residues. V gave up 9 bases and J gave up 7 bases; unmatched junction bases: 5. The CDR3 DNA sequence: TGTGCCAGTTCAGGGGGCGGGAATGAGCAGTTCTTC. It yields the protein CASSGGGNEQFF. Full variable domain (outside the CDR3, taken from reference TRBV7-9 and TRBJ2-1): DTGVSQNPRHKITKRGQNVTFRCDPISEHNRLYWYRQTLGQGPEFLTYFQNEAQLEKSRLLSDRFSAERPKGSFSTLEIQRTEQGDSAMYLCASSGGGNEQFFGPGTRLTVL.

This clonotype was detected only a few times. V is TRBV6-5 and J is TRBJ1-1, with 8 bases lining up with TRBD1. V dropped 7 bases and J dropped 4; count of bases not matched to a gene: 14. CDR1 is MNHEY and CDR2 is SVGAGI in the germline V gene. The CDR3 totals 16 residues. Written as DNA, the CDR3 is TGTGCCAGCAAAGGGCGCCTAACAGGGGGGGGCACTGAAGCTTTCTTT. This gives the protein CASKGRLTGGGTEAFF.

The chain joins TRBV7-2 to TRBJ2-1, with no clear D. The CDR3 contains 13 residues. V dropped 0 bases and J dropped 4 bases, with 4 bases sitting between them. Per the germline V gene, CDR1 is SGHTA and CDR2 is FQGNSA. The CDR3 reads CASSLANYNEQFF. The CDR3 DNA is TGTGCCAGCAGCTTAGCGAATTACAATGAGCAGTTCTTC.

This clonotype has just a few counts. As DNA, the CDR3 is TGTGCCACCAGTGAACCGTTAGCGGGTACCCGCAAAGATACGCAGTATTTT. As protein: CATSEPLAGTRKDTQYF. V usage is TRBV24-1 and J usage is TRBJ2-3, with 7 bases identical to TRBD2. Germline trimming cut 4 bases from V and 5 bases from J; bases unmatched to any gene: 14. Germline V gives CDR1 KGHDR, CDR2 SFDVKD. The CDR3 runs 17 residues.

This clonotype was detected only a few times. This chain uses TRBV7-6 with TRBJ2-1; 12 bases align to TRBD2. This CDR3 spans 16 amino acids. Trimming removed 6 bases from V and 8 bases from J; junction bases left unmatched: 11. CDR1 is SGHVS, CDR2 FNYEAQ, per germline. The CDR3 is CASSSSGGAGFYEQFF. The CDR3 DNA reads as TGTGCCAGCAGTTCTAGCGGGGGGGCCGGTTTTTATGAGCAGTTCTTC.

This chain connects TRBV9 to TRBJ1-2, with 7 bases matching TRBD1. The junction had 6 bases not matched to a gene; V was cut back by 0 bases and J by 4 bases. The CDR3 has 15 amino acids. Germline-derived CDR1 and CDR2 are SGDLS and YYNGEE. The CDR3 coding sequence is TGTGCCAGCAGCGTAGACGACAGGGTAGGCTATGGCTACACCTTC. It yields the protein CASSVDDRVGYGYTF.

The V call is TRBV7-2, the J call TRBJ1-2; no clear D. The V and J ends lost 7 bases and 4 bases respectively, with 7 bases between them. The CDR3 length is 11 residues. Germline CDR1 SGHTA, CDR2 FQGNSA. The CDR3 sequence is CASTPSYGYTF. For the CDR3, the DNA is TGTGCCAGCACCCCGAGCTATGGCTACACCTTC.

This clonotype was counted at least ten times. The chain links TRBV5-1 to TRBJ2-2; D may be TRBD2 (6 bases). This CDR3 has 14 amino acids. The germline gives CDR1 SGHRS, CDR2 YFSETQ. V lost 1 base, J lost 4 bases, and 8 bases lay in between. The CDR3, as DNA: TGCGCCAGCAGCTTGTCCGGGGGCACCGGGGAGCTGTTTTTT. Its translation: CASSLSGGTGELFF.

This clonotype came up a few times. This chain connects TRBV7-9 to TRBJ2-3; D is unclear. The CDR3 sequence is 16 residues long. With 0 bases removed from V and 0 bases from J, the gap between germline ends came to 10 bases. Germline-derived CDR1 and CDR2 are SEHNR and FQNEAQ (reference sequence). This chain's CDR3 is CASSLARTESTDTQYF. CDR3 nucleotide sequence: TGTGCCAGCAGCTTAGCTCGAACGGAAAGCACAGATACGCAGTATTTT. Variable domain in full (rest from reference TRBV7-9 and TRBJ2-3): DTGVSQNPRHKITKRGQNVTFRCDPISEHNRLYWYRQTLGQGPEFLTYFQNEAQLEKSRLLSDRFSAERPKGSFSTLEIQRTEQGDSAMYLCASSLARTESTDTQYFGPGTRLTVL.

The J gene is TRBJ2-1, the V gene TRBV20-1, with a tentative D call TRBD1 (6 bases). The V and J ends lost 6 bases and 5 bases respectively, with 23 bases between them. Germline-derived CDR1 and CDR2 are DFQATT and SNEGSKA (reference sequence). The CDR3 consists of 16 residues. CDR3 sequence reads: CSAPPIRDKINNEQFF. CDR3 bases: TGCAGTGCACCCCCGATCAGGGACAAAATAAACAATGAGCAGTTCTTC.

In its sample, this clonotype was seen a few times. This chain joins TRBV14 and TRBJ2-7; 8 positions match TRBD2. The V gene end was trimmed by 1 base and the J gene end by 4 bases; junction bases not matched to a gene: 9. Germline V gives CDR1 SGHDN, CDR2 FVKESK. The CDR3 spans 16 residues. The CDR3 is CASSQVVAGYGYEQYF. The CDR3, as DNA: TGTGCCAGCAGCCAAGTAGTAGCGGGATATGGGTACGAGCAGTACTTC.